This T cell receptor (beta chain) was profiled in a study of CD8 T cells in Susac syndrome (dated by TCRdb to the late 2010s). At the level of the whole study: Among the Susac syndrome patients who were sequenced, clinically active disease was present in 5 or 6 and clinical remission was observed in 8 or 9. Susac syndrome patients were therapy-naive, on corticosteroids (some also receiving IVIg), or on IVIg alone at blood withdrawal. Repertoire sequencing was used to test whether CD8+ T cell activation and differentiation in Susac syndrome was antigen driven.

Remarks on this clonotype: This receptor's antigen is unknown. Per-base qualities were not stored, and no clone one base away is much larger.

Including cysteine and phenylalanine, the CDR3 has 13 amino acids. Only CDR3 DNA remains: 39 bases, in frame from the first base. Compared with germline, V lacks 6 bases and J lacks 8 bases; bases without a gene match: 2. Looking up the germline V gene (reference sequence) yields CDR1 LGHDT and CDR2 YNNKEL. High-throughput TCR beta sequencing profiled peripheral blood CD8+ and CD4+ T cells from healthy donors, Susac syndrome patients and multiple sclerosis patients. Susac syndrome patients met recently defined diagnostic criteria for definite or probable disease. Bulk CD8+ and CD4+ T cells were purified magnetically by negative isolation, whereas CD8+ TEMRA cells were enriched by FACS. Blood was drawn into EDTA tubes, processed within 24 hours, and PBMCs were isolated by density gradient centrifugation. PBMCs intended for TCR sequencing were cryopreserved in liquid nitrogen and were subsequently thawed in a 37 degrees C water bath. The sorted or isolated CD4+, CD8+ and CD8+ TEMRA cells had a purity of 90% or higher.

Beyond this particular receptor, the publication reports: The TCR sequencing and HLA analysis was acknowledged to have included a relatively small number of individuals. In the CD4+ T cell repertoire of Susac syndrome patients, clonal expansion was not detected.

RNA was extracted with the RNeasy kit and roughly 0.45 to 1 ug was reverse transcribed using random hexamers. TCR beta CDR3 regions were amplified with the immunoSEQ multiplex PCR assay covering 54 Vbeta and 13 Jbeta segments. Bias from PCR amplification was corrected by using a synthetic template baseline for primer optimization and for computational correction. As for the original processing: Only productive sequences were kept, with reads annotated to V, D and J genes according to IMGT and analyzed in immunoSEQ Analyzer. Clonality was computed as one minus Shannon entropy normalized by log2 of the number of productive unique sequences. Public and private clones were assessed among the 100 most prevalent clones of each patient and control. A clone was defined as Susac-specific if it was absent from the healthy and MS cohorts, from approximately 980 published viral clones and from other ImmuneACCESS disease sequences. TCRdb reanalyzed the raw reads on its own, using fastp at Q25 for trimming and MiXCR for clone calling, and kept in-frame beta chains. Rows are unified per CDR3 protein, each entry keeping the most common DNA and genes. TCRdb, not the authors, supplied the V and J calls. For this sample the table gives approximately 180,000 distinct CDR3 sequences, of which 90% to 95% were detected only once. Approximately 0.099% of the sample comes from the top ten.

The rearranged chain carries TRBV3-1 and TRBJ2-1, with 12 bases in between that match TRBD2. The clonotype originates from a human donor with Susac syndrome. Sequenced sample: CD4+ T cells from PBMCs. The base sequence is TGTGCCAGCAGTTCTAGCGGGAGGGATGAGCAGTTCTTC. Translated, this gives CASSSSGRDEQFF.